The 32 T cell receptor beta chains in this list originate from one sample, sequenced in a study of identical twins. TCRdb re-called the 5' RACE reads with MiXCR, one entry per CDR3 protein. Here the sample spans roughly 720,000 distinct CDR3 sequences, 15% to 20% being singletons. The same sample was also studied in work on T cells expressing NK-cell markers.

Material for sequencing was PBMCs. These receptor sequences come from a woman aged 18-29 years in good health.

By share, this clonotype counts as medium-sized. V usage is TRBV6-5 and J usage is TRBJ2-1, with a possible D match to TRBD2 (6 bases). Trimming removed 1 base from V and 5 bases from J, with 21 bases in between. CDR1 and CDR2 (germline): MNHEY, SVGAGI. The CDR3 length is 18 residues. This chain's CDR3 is CASSYFPANWGEDNEQFF. The CDR3 nucleotides read TGTGCCAGCAGTTACTTCCCGGCAAACTGGGGGGAGGACAATGAGCAGTTCTTC.

The rearrangement joins TRBV27 to TRBJ2-3, with D perhaps being TRBD1 or TRBD2 (6 bases each). The germline gives CDR1 MNHEY, CDR2 SMNVEV (reference sequence). V was shortened by 10 bases and J by 7 bases, with 21 bases between the two germline ends. The CDR3 runs 14 residues. The CDR3 sequence: CATRGGRGTYTQYF. CDR3 in DNA: TGTGCCACCCGAGGGGGACGGGGGACCTATACGCAGTATTTT.

This chain joins TRBV6-1 and TRBJ1-6; D gene ambiguous. With 8 bases removed from V and 2 bases from J, the gap between germline ends came to 10 bases. The CDR3 is made up of 14 amino acids. The germline CDR1 and CDR2 sequences are MNHNS and SASEGT. DNA of the CDR3: TGTGCCAGCCGCCCGGGCGCCTATAATTCACCCCTCCACTTT. Protein: CASRPGAYNSPLHF.

The chain joins TRBV20-1 to TRBJ1-1, with D perhaps TRBD1 (6 bases). Germline V CDR1 and CDR2: DFQATT, SNEGSKA (reference sequence). V was shortened by 6 bases and J by 5 bases, with 19 bases between the two germline ends. The CDR3 totals 14 residues. The CDR3 spells CSARRVLGGTEAFF. The CDR3 DNA follows: TGCAGTGCCAGACGGGTATTAGGGGGTACTGAAGCTTTCTTT.

The chain links TRBV21-1 to TRBJ2-3. TRBV21-1 is flagged as a pseudogene. The CDR3 contains 15 residues. CDR3 amino acids: CASSKAGVKPDTQYF. Here the CDR3 DNA reads TGTGCCAGCAGCAAAGCGGGAGTCAAGCCAGATACGCAGTATTTT.

The chain combines TRBV20-1 with TRBJ2-7; D ambiguous. This CDR3 has 12 amino acids. Germline CDR1 is DFQATT and CDR2 is SNEGSKA (reference sequence). V lost 0 bases to trimming and J lost 2 bases, with 5 bases between them. Here the CDR3 reads CSAREQTYEQYF. CDR3 nucleotide sequence: TGCAGTGCTAGAGAACAGACCTACGAGCAGTACTTC.

Comments on this clonotype: The CDR3 end shows no conserved phenylalanine or tryptophan, and so a read error is likely. The gene calls are TRBV5-1 and TRBJ1-1; unclear D gene. The CDR3 runs 15 residues. V was pared by 5 bases and J by 2 bases, with 16 bases between. Germline CDR1 is SGHRS and CDR2 is YFSETQ. The CDR3 is CASSLRMESNTEAFS. For the CDR3, the DNA is TGCGCCAGCAGTCTGAGGATGGAATCCAACACTGAAGCTTTCTCT.

This clonotype has a handful of counts. This chain joins TRBV6-5 and TRBJ2-7; D is uncertain. Germline assignment: CDR1 MNHEY and CDR2 SVGAGI. The CDR3 runs to 15 residues. The ends were cut back, 3 bases at V and 7 bases at J, with 19 bases in the middle. The CDR3 region is CASSYSSIPPWEQYF. DNA for the CDR3: TGTGCCAGCAGTTATTCATCGATTCCCCCGTGGGAGCAGTACTTC.

The V call is TRBV6-1, the J call TRBJ2-1, with no clear D. CDR3 length: 15 residues. Trimming stripped 6 bases from V and 6 bases from J, with 18 bases between. In germline, CDR1 is MNHNS, CDR2 SASEGT. CDR3 loop: CASSVLGYGINEQFF. The DNA for the CDR3 is TGTGCCAGCAGCGTCCTTGGGTACGGAATCAATGAGCAGTTCTTC.

The rearrangement links TRBV10-1 to TRBJ2-7; TRBD2 agrees at 7 bases. After removal of 4 bases from V and 8 bases from J, the junction contained 11 bases not matched to a gene. Looked up from germline, CDR1 is WNHNN and CDR2 is SYGVQD (reference sequence). The CDR3 totals 14 residues. The CDR3: CASSASGGPLQQYF. CDR3 nucleotide sequence: TGCGCCAGCAGTGCCTCGGGAGGACCCCTCCAGCAGTACTTC.

This clonotype was recorded a few times. The gene calls are TRBV6-5 and TRBJ2-7; no firm D call. V lost 0 bases and J lost 6, with 12 bases in between. Germline V gene data show CDR1 as MNHEY and CDR2 as SVGAGI. This CDR3 spans 14 amino acids. CDR3 in DNA: TGTGCCAGCAGTTACTCCGCGTCAGGCCCCGAGCAGTACTTC. Translation: CASSYSASGPEQYF.

There are a few counts of this clonotype. The J gene is TRBJ2-1, the V gene TRBV3-1; TRBD2 aligns across 9 bases. V lost 3 bases to trimming and J lost 6 bases; unmatched junction nucleotides: 3. This CDR3 contains 14 residues. In germline, CDR1 is LGHDT, CDR2 YNNKEL (reference sequence). In DNA form, the CDR3 reads TGTGCCAGCAGCCAGCGGGAGGGAACCAATGAGCAGTTCTTC. This encodes CASSQREGTNEQFF.

The rearrangement uses TRBV15 and TRBJ2-1, with a weak D call TRBD2 (6 bases). Germline V gene data show CDR1 as LNHNV and CDR2 as YYDKDF (reference sequence). V lost 3 bases and J lost 8, with 8 bases in between. The CDR3 covers 12 residues. The CDR3 here is CATSSREDEQFF. The CDR3 coding sequence is TGTGCCACCAGCAGCAGGGAGGATGAGCAGTTCTTC.

This chain connects TRBV13 to TRBJ2-3, with 7 bases aligning to TRBD1. Germline V lookup: CDR1 PRHDT, CDR2 FYEKMQ (reference sequence). The CDR3 runs to 15 residues. Trimming at V came to 4 bases and at J to 3 bases, leaving 7 bases not matched to a gene. The CDR3 loop reads CASSSPTGVTDTQYF. CDR3 bases: TGTGCCAGCAGCTCGCCCACAGGGGTGACAGATACGCAGTATTTT.

Only a few counts were recorded for this clonotype. The CDR3: CSANPGGAEAFF. CDR3 coding DNA: TGCAGTGCTAACCCCGGAGGGGCTGAAGCTTTCTTT. The genes are TRBV20-1 and TRBJ1-1; perhaps TRBD1 as D (5 bases). The germline gives CDR1 DFQATT, CDR2 SNEGSKA (reference sequence). The CDR3 covers 12 residues. With 4 bases removed from V and 6 bases from J, the gap between germline ends came to 12 bases.

In this sample, this clonotype turned up many times. This chain joins TRBV20-1 and TRBJ2-7; 10 bases agree with TRBD2. J gave up 4 bases and V 3 bases, and 3 bases lay outside the gene matches. The CDR3 is 13 amino acids. Per the germline V gene, CDR1 is DFQATT and CDR2 is SNEGSKA (reference sequence). The CDR3 reads CSARTSGRYEQYF. DNA of the CDR3: TGCAGTGCTAGGACTAGCGGGCGATACGAGCAGTACTTC.

This clonotype was seen a few times. The genes are TRBV6-5 and TRBJ2-3, with 7 bases identical to TRBD1. The J segment lost 2 bases and the V segment lost 0 bases, leaving 14 bases of the junction unmatched. CDR3 length: 19 residues. CDR1 MNHEY and CDR2 SVGAGI come from the germline V gene. CDR3 sequence (DNA): TGTGCCAGCAGTTACTCGTCTACAGGGGCTCCCTCCCACACAGATACGCAGTATTTT. Its translation: CASSYSSTGAPSHTDTQYF.

This clonotype was seen a handful of times. CDR3 nucleotides: TGCAGTGCTAGAGATTTAAACAGGGGAAGAAACGAGCAGTACTTC. This gives the protein CSARDLNRGRNEQYF. The V call is TRBV20-1, the J call TRBJ2-7, with TRBD1 matching 7 bases. With 0 bases clipped from V and 5 bases from J, the junction kept 10 bases outside the gene matches. Per the germline V gene, CDR1 is DFQATT and CDR2 is SNEGSKA (reference sequence). The CDR3 loop spans 15 amino acids.

This clonotype was counted between two and nine times. The J gene is TRBJ2-1, the V gene TRBV3-1, with 10 bases matching TRBD1. The ends lost 7 bases at V and 4 bases at J; junction bases unmatched: 7. Germline V gene lookup returns CDR1 LGHDT and CDR2 YNNKEL (reference sequence). The CDR3 sequence is 15 residues long. The CDR3 coding sequence is TGTGCCAGCACCCTAGGGACAGGGGTTTACAATGAGCAGTTCTTC. Its protein product is CASTLGTGVYNEQFF.

J is TRBJ1-6 and V is TRBV9; 10 nucleotides line up with TRBD1. The V gene end was trimmed by 3 bases and the J gene end by 4 bases; junction bases not matched to a gene: 7. Germline assignment: CDR1 SGDLS and CDR2 YYNGEE. The CDR3 contains 17 residues. The CDR3 protein is CASSASGTGAYNSPLHF. The CDR3 nucleotides read TGTGCCAGCAGCGCCTCCGGGACAGGGGCGTATAATTCACCCCTCCACTTT.

This clonotype has only a few counts. The genes are TRBV7-2 and TRBJ2-7; D not certain. The germline V gene encodes CDR1 SGHTA and CDR2 FQGNSA. V shed 5 bases and J shed 5 bases, with 16 bases lying between them. CDR3 length: 14 amino acids. DNA of the CDR3: TGTGCCAGCAGCCCGACGTACCAAGGCCACGAGCAGTACTTC. This sequence encodes CASSPTYQGHEQYF.

This clonotype was seen a handful of times. At one end the junction does not follow the germline gene, possibly because of a read error. The chain joins TRBV7-2 to TRBJ1-1, with a weak D call TRBD1 (6 bases). Looked up from germline, CDR1 is SGHTA and CDR2 is FQGNSA. The CDR3 loop spans 15 amino acids. The DNA for the CDR3 is TGTGCCAGCACCTTATTGGGGGGGCTGAACACTGAAGCTTTCTTT. It codes for CASTLLGGLNTEAFF. Supplemented by reference TRBV7-2 and TRBJ1-1, the full variable domain reads GAGVSQSPSNKVTEKGKDVELRCDPISGHTALYWYRQSLGQGLEFLIYFQGNSAPDKSGLPSDRFSAERTGGSVSTLTIQRTQQEDSAVYLCASTLLGGLNTEAFFGQGTRLTVV.

The chain links TRBV6-1 to TRBJ2-7; D is possibly TRBD2 (5 bases). The CDR3 is made up of 15 amino acids. Trimming cost V 6 bases and J 2 bases, with 17 bases left between them. Germline assignment: CDR1 MNHNS and CDR2 SASEGT. The CDR3 DNA is TGTGCCAGCAGCCGGGTGAGGGCAGCCACCTACGAGCAGTACTTC. This gives the protein CASSRVRAATYEQYF.

The chain joins TRBV7-2 to TRBJ2-1; D is perhaps TRBD2 (6 bases). Per germline, CDR1 SGHTA and CDR2 FQGNSA. V gave up 4 bases and J gave up 2 bases, with 12 bases separating them. This CDR3 is built from 15 residues. CDR3 sequence (DNA): TGTGCCAGCAGCTCCGGAGGGAGGACCTACAATGAGCAGTTCTTC. Residues: CASSSGGRTYNEQFF. The variable domain in full, with the rest retrieved from reference TRBV7-2 and TRBJ2-1, is GAGVSQSPSNKVTEKGKDVELRCDPISGHTALYWYRQSLGQGLEFLIYFQGNSAPDKSGLPSDRFSAERTGGSVSTLTIQRTQQEDSAVYLCASSSGGRTYNEQFFGPGTRLTVL.

The rearrangement uses TRBV20-1 and TRBJ2-2; TRBD1 aligns across 8 bases. This CDR3 contains 16 residues. The trim removed 5 bases at V and 2 bases at J, leaving 10 bases unmatched. Germline V gene data show CDR1 as DFQATT and CDR2 as SNEGSKA (reference sequence). Written as DNA, the CDR3 is TGCAGTGCTCCAACTAGACAGGGGATCAACACCGGGGAGCTGTTTTTT. Translating it yields CSAPTRQGINTGELFF.

The chain employs TRBV12-3 or TRBV12-4 and TRBJ1-1; TRBD1 matches at 9 bases. After removal of 2 bases from V and 1 base from J, the junction contained 5 bases not matched to a gene. This CDR3 is 16 amino acids long. This CDR3 reads CASSLSLTGGNTEAFF. In DNA form, the CDR3 reads TGTGCCAGCAGTTTATCTTTGACAGGGGGGAACACTGAAGCTTTCTTT.

The chain links TRBV12-3 or TRBV12-4 to TRBJ2-2; the D gene could be TRBD1 or TRBD2 (5 bases each). V was pared by 6 bases and J by 2 bases, with 19 bases between. The CDR3 consists of 17 residues. The CDR3 loop reads CASSLRASGPNTGELFF. CDR3 DNA: TGTGCCAGCAGCCTTCGAGCCTCGGGGCCTAACACCGGGGAGCTGTTTTTT.

This clonotype occurred a few times. The DNA for the CDR3 is TGTGCCAGCAGCCAAGTCGGCGGGGAGTACGAGCAGTACTTC. This sequence encodes CASSQVGGEYEQYF. V usage is TRBV4-2 and J usage is TRBJ2-7; a weak D match, TRBD2 (6 bases). V lost 1 base and J 4 bases, leaving 11 bases between the germline ends. CDR3 length: 14 amino acids. The germline V gene has CDR1 LGHNA and CDR2 YNFKEQ.

The gene calls are TRBV20-1 and TRBJ2-7; 12 bases align to TRBD2. Trimming cost V 1 base and J 2 bases; bases outside gene matches: 9. CDR1 and CDR2 (germline): DFQATT, SNEGSKA (reference sequence). The CDR3 contains 17 residues. CDR3 in DNA: TGCAGTGCTAGAGGTGAACGACTAGCGGGGGTTGCCTACGAGCAGTACTTC. Encoded protein: CSARGERLAGVAYEQYF.

This clonotype was picked up a small number of times. The rearrangement uses TRBV27 and TRBJ2-2, with 11 bases matching TRBD2. The junction had 10 bases not matched to a gene; V was cut back by 6 bases and J by 4 bases. This CDR3 is built from 17 residues. Germline V gene sequence: CDR1 MNHEY, CDR2 SMNVEV (reference sequence). The CDR3 sequence is CASRLSGGASGTGELFF. As DNA, the CDR3 is TGTGCCAGCAGACTTAGCGGGGGGGCCTCGGGCACCGGGGAGCTGTTTTTT.

The chain couples TRBV20-1 to TRBJ2-5; D possibly corresponds to TRBD2 (5 bases). With 1 base removed from V and 0 bases from J, the gap between germline ends came to 9 bases. CDR1 DFQATT and CDR2 SNEGSKA come from the germline V gene (reference sequence). The CDR3 has 14 amino acids. The CDR3 DNA sequence: TGCAGTGCTAGAGGAGCGAGGGACCAAGAGACCCAGTACTTC. This encodes CSARGARDQETQYF.

The J gene is TRBJ2-2, the V gene TRBV20-1; no clear D gene. Trimming removed 0 bases from V and 6 bases from J, with 11 bases in between. The CDR3 spans 14 residues. The germline V gene has CDR1 DFQATT and CDR2 SNEGSKA (reference sequence). The CDR3 DNA follows: TGCAGTGCTAGAGATGCCGCCCGCGCCGGGGAGCTGTTTTTT. Protein product: CSARDAARAGELFF.